The source of this TCR beta chain is a study of circulating and synovial CD4+ cells in juvenile arthritis. Patients with active juvenile idiopathic arthritis donated these samples. The protocol was immunoSEQ multiplex PCR, while the TCRdb copy is restricted to in-frame clones and leaves out a portion. The data hold 15,000 to 20,000 clones, with about 90% observed a single time. The study, taken as a whole, reports: Overlap with synovium rose as more T cells were sequenced.

Germline V lookup: CDR1 SGHRS, CDR2 YFSETQ. The length of the CDR3 is 13 residues. V lost 7 bases to trimming and J lost 1 base, with 11 bases between them. Points on this clone: Its antigen is currently unknown.

This TCR was recovered from a human donor with juvenile idiopathic arthritis. Sequenced sample: CD4+ T cells from blood. The chain couples TRBV5-1 to TRBJ1-1, with D uncertain. CDR3 amino acids: CASSPRQNTEAFF. The CDR3, as DNA: TGCGCCAGCTCCCCCCGACAGAACACTGAAGCTTTCTTT.